This T cell receptor (beta chain) was sequenced for a study of T cells in Graves' hyperthyroidism and ophthalmopathy (dated by TCRdb to between 2018 and 2021). Broadly, across the study: Peripheral blood was collected at initial diagnosis, before any treatment. The 100 discovery patients were randomly split 7:3 into training and test sets. TCR Vbeta CDR3 sequencing of some 140 peripheral blood samples (over 40 ophthalmopathy, 75 or so hyperthyroidism and approximately 17 progressor patients) is reported in the paper. After blood sampling, hyperthyroidism patients were treated with methimazole at a starting dose of 30 mg daily, and ophthalmopathy patients were treated with high-dose intravenous methylprednisolone. To identify distinguishing TCR V-J signatures, a discovery cohort of around 100 patients was used, comprising some 45 with Graves' ophthalmopathy and roughly 60 with stable Graves' hyperthyroidism. The study also compared thyroid tissue and blood T-cell repertoires from roughly 6 Graves' hyperthyroidism patients. Whether ophthalmopathy could be predicted prospectively was tested in an independent validation cohort made up of fewer than 20 hyperthyroidism patients plus 17 patients who later progressed to ophthalmopathy. The full study reports these points: No statistical method was used to set the sample size in advance, and investigators knew the group allocation. Most expanded thyroid clonotypes (frequency above 0.001) were also detected in blood, a finding suggesting that blood repertoires may reflect thyroid immune responses. In validation, the model predicted progression to ophthalmopathy a median of roughly 6.2 months before onset, with roughly 68% sensitivity and just under 75% specificity. Ophthalmopathy was separated from stable hyperthyroidism by a 13 V-J signature model, with over 85% sensitivity and about 81% specificity obtained in cross-validation and 80%/75% obtained in testing.

This clonotype has more than one count but fewer than ten. Its antigen target is currently unknown. The input lacks base qualities; no much larger clone sits a single base away. TCR beta CDR3 regions were amplified from RNA transcripts. The TCR CDR3 was subjected to a first round of RT-PCR using the HTBI primer set and the Qiagen OneStep RT-PCR kit. The libraries were constructed in a second round of multiplex PCR and then size-selected and purified. Sequencing of the libraries was done on an Illumina HiSeq2000 using paired-end 100 bp reads. The study's own analysis went as follows. Raw data were processed with SOAPnuke, discarding reads with adapters, uncalled bases, mean Phred below 15, or no exact constant-primer or identifier match. High-quality paired reads were merged with COPE v1.2.5, and unique nucleotide sequences were defined as clonotypes. Clonotypes were aligned to IMGT TRBV, TRBD and TRBJ reference segments using MiTCR v1.1. The analysis was restricted to V-J combinations with a frequency above 0.0001, which together covered about 99% of the repertoires. The TCS score was defined as F50 (clonal expansion) divided by E x V (chaos), with BLOSUM62-based TCRdist calculated between CDR3 peptides within each V-J. Welch's t-statistics and random forest reduced just over 500 V-J features to 13, which were used in a naive Bayes classifier (R e1071). TCRdb itself trimmed the public reads at Q25 with fastp, ran MiXCR and retained productive beta chains. Entries are consolidated by CDR3 protein sequence, retaining the most common genes and DNA. TCRdb, not the original authors, processed these V and J calls. Present in this sample are fewer than 700,000 distinct CDR3 sequences, 15% to 20% of which were seen just once. Jointly, the top ten make up 3.8% of the sample.

Stable Graves' hyperthyroidism was defined as the absence of progression to ophthalmopathy over 18 months of follow-up. The hyperthyroidism patients were between 18 and 65 years old and newly diagnosed, with a disease duration of less than 2 months. The study excluded patients with uncontrolled infections, other autoimmune diseases, pregnancy or lactation. Clinical symptoms, serum thyroxine and TRAb, thyroid ultrasound, and orbital computed tomography formed the basis for the diagnoses. PBMCs were separated from roughly 10 ml of fresh peripheral blood using Ficoll-Paque density gradient centrifugation. Trizol reagent was used to extract total RNA, and RNA quality was then checked on an Agilent 2100 Bioanalyzer. The clonotype originates from a woman younger than 45 with Graves' hyperthyroidism. Sequenced material: blood.

The base sequence is TGTGCCATCAGTGTCGGGACAGGATCCTACAATGAGCAGTTCTTC. Translated, it gives CAISVGTGSYNEQFF. The chain uses TRBV10-3 and TRBJ2-1; 8 of the junction bases match TRBD1. The CDR3 runs 15 amino acids, cysteine and phenylalanine included. The read is trimmed to its CDR3 DNA, 45 bases read in frame from base 1. The V end gives up 4 bases and the J end 1 base, leaving 3 bases in the junction not matched to a gene. CDR1 and CDR2, per the germline V gene, are ENHRY and SYGVKD.